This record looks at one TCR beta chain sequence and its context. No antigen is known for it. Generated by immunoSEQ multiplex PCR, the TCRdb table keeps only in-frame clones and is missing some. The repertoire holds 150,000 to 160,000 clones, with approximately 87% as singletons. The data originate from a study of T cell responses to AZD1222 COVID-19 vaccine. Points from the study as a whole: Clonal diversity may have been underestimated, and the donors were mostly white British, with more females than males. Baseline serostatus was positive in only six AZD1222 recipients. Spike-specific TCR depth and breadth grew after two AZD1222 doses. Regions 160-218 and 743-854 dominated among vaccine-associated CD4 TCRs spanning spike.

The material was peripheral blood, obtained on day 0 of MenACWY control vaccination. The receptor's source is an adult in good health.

The CDR3: CASRTLAGGSGEQFF. Written as DNA, the CDR3 is TGTGCCAGCAGAACGCTAGCGGGAGGGTCCGGCGAGCAGTTCTTC. The chain combines TRBV6-5 with TRBJ2-1; 12 nucleotides line up with TRBD2. Per germline, CDR1 MNHEY and CDR2 SVGAGI. V was pared by 6 bases and J by 10 bases, with 10 bases of the junction left unmatched. The CDR3 extends over 15 amino acids.